A single sample gave rise to the 30 T cell receptor beta chains below, sequenced in a study of cytomegalovirus exposure and HLA in healthy donors. 60 Vbeta and 13 Jbeta primers were used in PCR. Method: immunoSEQ multiplex PCR; TCRdb's copy keeps in-frame clones and lacks some. This sample has roughly 150,000 clones, with around 68% found just once. Sequencing was carried out using PBMCs. These receptors were collected from a man aged 25 to 40 in good health and CMV-seropositive.

The chain has TRBV5-8 and TRBJ2-1; D perhaps matches TRBD2 (5 bases). The V and J ends lost 1 base and 5 bases respectively, with 19 bases between them. The CDR3 has 17 residues. Germline V gives CDR1 SGHTS, CDR2 YDEGEE. The CDR3 region is CASSLLTVAGYNNEQFF. The CDR3 coding sequence is TGTGCCAGCAGCTTGTTAACCGTGGCGGGCTATAACAATGAGCAGTTCTTC.

The chain links TRBV5-5 to TRBJ1-4, with TRBD1 identical over 7 bases. The germline V gene encodes CDR1 SGHKS and CDR2 YYEKEE (reference sequence). J lost 10 bases, V lost 4 bases, and 13 bases had no gene match. The CDR3 loop spans 15 amino acids. The CDR3 region is CASSLTSSYRGKLFF. DNA for the CDR3: TGTGCCAGCAGCCTCACCTCTTCATACAGGGGAAAACTGTTTTTT.

The genes are TRBV6-6 and TRBJ2-3; D is uncertain. Deletions cut 4 bases from V and 4 bases from J, with 9 bases between. From germline, CDR1 is MNHNY and CDR2 SVGAGI (reference sequence). This CDR3 contains 13 residues. Here the CDR3 reads CASSSPNSDTQYF. The CDR3 region has the DNA TGTGCCAGCAGTTCCCCTAATTCAGATACGCAGTATTTT.

The chain combines TRBV7-3 with TRBJ2-3; weak D call: TRBD1 (5 bases). The CDR3 consists of 14 residues. V dropped 0 bases and J dropped 5 bases, with 9 bases sitting between them. Germline CDR1 is SGHTA and CDR2 is FQGTGA. CDR3 region: CASSLTGAQDTQYF. The CDR3 DNA sequence: TGTGCCAGCAGCTTAACAGGGGCCCAAGATACGCAGTATTTT.

The chain combines TRBV5-1 with TRBJ2-1; 11 nucleotides match TRBD2. With V trimmed by 4 bases and J by 2 bases, 20 bases remained unmatched. The CDR3 loop spans 21 amino acids. CDR1 is SGHRS and CDR2 is YFSETQ in the germline V gene. The CDR3 sequence: CASSQGLGLAGKGGPYNEQFF. The DNA of the CDR3 is TGCGCCAGCAGCCAGGGTCTAGGACTAGCGGGTAAAGGAGGCCCCTACAATGAGCAGTTCTTC.

This chain links TRBV5-4 with TRBJ2-5, with TRBD2 identical over 10 bases. J lost 4 bases, V lost 9 bases, and 6 bases had no gene match. There are 13 residues in the CDR3. Germline assignment: CDR1 SGHNT and CDR2 YYREEE (reference sequence). The CDR3 DNA follows: TGTGCCATGGAACTAGCGGGAAGAGAGACCCAGTACTTC. As protein: CAMELAGRETQYF.

This chain links TRBV14 with TRBJ1-1, with 7 bases aligning to TRBD1. The CDR3 sequence is 13 residues long. J gave up 7 bases and V 4 bases, and 6 bases lay outside the gene matches. From germline, CDR1 is SGHDN and CDR2 FVKESK. CDR3 coding DNA: TGTGCCAGCAGCCCAACAGGGGCGGGTGAAGCTTTCTTT. This encodes CASSPTGAGEAFF.

The chain recombines TRBV27 with TRBJ2-7; D remains ambiguous. This CDR3 has 13 residues. The V end was cut by 5 bases, the J end by 1 base, with 9 bases between. Per germline, CDR1 MNHEY and CDR2 SMNVEV (reference sequence). CDR3 residues: CASSNQVSYEQYF. CDR3 DNA sequence: TGTGCCAGCAGTAACCAGGTATCCTACGAGCAGTACTTC.

This clone was observed a handful of times. The identical CDR3 is also encoded by other nucleotide sequences in the sample. The V and J genes are TRBV7-2 and TRBJ1-5; unclear D gene. Trimming removed 5 bases at V and 0 bases at J, with 5 bases between. The germline V gene has CDR1 SGHTA and CDR2 FQGNSA. This CDR3 is 13 amino acids long. The CDR3 coding sequence is TGTGCCAGCAGCCCCAATAGCAATCAGCCCCAGCATTTT. Translating gives CASSPNSNQPQHF.

Notes on this clone: Other DNA sequences in the sample encode the same CDR3. The chain recombines TRBV6-5 with TRBJ1-1; 9 nucleotides agree with TRBD1. The trim removed 6 bases at V and 4 bases at J, leaving 9 bases unmatched. The CDR3 is 15 residues long. Per germline, CDR1 MNHEY and CDR2 SVGAGI. The CDR3 region is CASRETGGAGTEAFF. CDR3 sequence (DNA): TGTGCCAGCAGAGAAACAGGGGGCGCGGGCACTGAAGCTTTCTTT.

The rearrangement links TRBV4-1 to TRBJ2-7, with D perhaps TRBD2 (6 bases). This CDR3 is 16 amino acids long. The V end was cut by 2 bases, the J end by 5 bases, with 19 bases between. Germline CDR1 reads MGHRA; CDR2 reads YSYEKL. CDR3: CASSQSSGVTGDEQYF. Here the CDR3 DNA reads TGCGCCAGCAGCCAAAGTAGCGGCGTGACGGGGGACGAGCAGTACTTC.

DNA for the CDR3: TGCGCCAGCAGCCAAGCAGCGGGAACCTACGAGCAGTACTTC. Its translation is CASSQAAGTYEQYF. The J gene is TRBJ2-5, the V gene TRBV4-1; TRBD2 aligns across 7 bases. The J call may not be correct, given that the DNA end is closer to TRBJ2-7. The germline V gene encodes CDR1 MGHRA and CDR2 YSYEKL. The CDR3 runs to 14 residues.

This clone was observed a handful of times. The DNA for the CDR3 is TGTGCCAGCAGCAATGACATGAGCAATCAGCCCCAGCATTTT. As protein: CASSNDMSNQPQHF. The rearrangement uses TRBV5-4 and TRBJ1-5; no firm D call. Germline loops: CDR1 SGHNT, CDR2 YYREEE (reference sequence). The CDR3 spans 14 residues. The V gene lost 4 bases and the J gene lost 1 base, with 9 bases spanning the gap.

The J gene is TRBJ1-3, the V gene TRBV5-4, with 7 positions matching TRBD1. The junction had 2 bases not matched to a gene; V was cut back by 4 bases and J by 1 base. This CDR3 has 14 residues. Germline-derived CDR1 and CDR2 are SGHNT and YYREEE (reference sequence). This chain's CDR3 is CASSQGGSGNTIYF. The CDR3 bases are TGTGCCAGCAGCCAGGGGGGTTCTGGAAACACCATATATTTT.

Concerning this clone: A read error may account for a junction end that differs from germline. The rearrangement links TRBV10-1 to TRBJ1-3; no definite D call. CDR1 WNHNN and CDR2 SYGVQD come from the germline V gene (reference sequence). The CDR3 spans 14 residues. CDR3 sequence: CASNSGSSGSTIYF. The CDR3 coding sequence is TGCGCCAGCAATTCGGGAAGCTCTGGAAGCACCATATATTTT.

This clone has only one observation. This sequence joins TRBV4-1 and TRBJ2-1, with 11 nucleotides matching TRBD2. Looked up from germline, CDR1 is MGHRA and CDR2 is YSYEKL. Trimming took 4 bases from V and 4 from J; bases not matched to a gene: 3. CDR3 length: 15 residues. The CDR3 DNA reads TGCGCCAGCAGCCCTAGACTAGCGGGATACAATGAGCAGTTCTTC. Residues: CASSPRLAGYNEQFF.

The rearrangement joins TRBV30 to TRBJ2-3; D is undetermined. Per germline, CDR1 GTSNPN and CDR2 SVGIG (reference sequence). Trimming removed 4 bases from V and 1 base from J, with 6 bases in between. The CDR3 has 12 residues. The CDR3 sequence: CAWTGGTDTQYF. CDR3 DNA: TGTGCCTGGACCGGTGGCACAGATACGCAGTATTTT. The full variable domain, in which reference TRBV30 and TRBJ2-3 provide the parts outside the CDR3, is SQTIHQWPATLVQPVGSPLSLECTVEGTSNPNLYWYRQAAGRGLQLLFYSVGIGQISSEVPQNLSASRPQDRQFILSSKKLLLSDSGFYLCAWTGGTDTQYFGPGTRLTVL.

The gene calls are TRBV11-2 and TRBJ2-7; 8 positions agree with TRBD2. The CDR3 runs 14 residues. The trim removed 5 bases at V and 0 bases at J, leaving 3 bases unmatched. Germline V gene lookup returns CDR1 SGHAT and CDR2 FQNNGV. The chain's CDR3 is CASSLSGGSYEQYF. CDR3 in DNA: TGTGCCAGCAGCCTCAGCGGGGGCTCCTACGAGCAGTACTTC.

The sample holds a few counts of this clone. The chain joins TRBV19 to TRBJ1-2; a possible D gene is TRBD1 (5 bases). Deletions cut 0 bases from V and 0 bases from J, with 14 bases between. This CDR3 is built from 17 residues. Germline V gives CDR1 LNHDA, CDR2 SQIVND (reference sequence). CDR3 loop: CASSIDGPTEANYGYTF. For the CDR3, the DNA is TGTGCCAGTAGTATAGACGGGCCGACAGAAGCTAACTATGGCTACACCTTC.

Remarks on this clone: One junction end disagrees with the germline gene, perhaps due to a read error. The chain combines TRBV7-9 with TRBJ2-7; the D gene is possibly TRBD1 (6 bases). The CDR3 contains 15 residues. Germline-derived CDR1 and CDR2 are SEHNR and FQNEAQ (reference sequence). The CDR3: CSSSFSRDTSYEQYF. The CDR3, as DNA: TGTTCCAGCAGCTTCTCTAGGGACACCTCCTACGAGCAGTACTTC.

This chain uses TRBV30 with TRBJ2-6; D may be TRBD2 (5 bases). The CDR3 contains 14 residues. V lost 4 bases and J 0 bases, leaving 7 bases between the germline ends. Germline V CDR1 and CDR2: GTSNPN, SVGIG (reference sequence). The CDR3 is CAWTRDSGANVLTF. The CDR3 DNA follows: TGTGCCTGGACCCGGGACTCTGGGGCCAACGTCCTGACTTTC.

J is TRBJ2-2 and V is TRBV5-4; 7 nucleotides match TRBD1. Germline CDR1 SGHNT, CDR2 YYREEE (reference sequence). With V trimmed by 4 bases and J by 1 base, 13 bases remained unmatched. This CDR3 region has 18 residues. The CDR3: CASSNGQRYRGNTGELFF. The CDR3, as DNA: TGTGCCAGCAGCAACGGACAGCGATACAGGGGGAACACCGGGGAGCTGTTTTTT.

V gene TRBV30 combines with J gene TRBJ2-7; possible D gene TRBD2, 6 bases. The CDR3 sequence is 14 residues long. The V and J ends lost 6 bases and 0 bases respectively, with 15 bases between them. Germline V lookup: CDR1 GTSNPN, CDR2 SVGIG (reference sequence). Here the CDR3 DNA reads TGTGCCTGCCTTCGGGACGGGAGCTCCTACGAGCAGTACTTC. It translates to CACLRDGSSYEQYF.

This chain links TRBV15 with TRBJ2-1, with TRBD2 matching over 13 bases. The CDR3 loop spans 20 amino acids. After removal of 1 base from V and 0 bases from J, the junction contained 9 bases not matched to a gene. The V gene's germline CDR1 is LNHNV and CDR2 YYDKDF (reference sequence). The CDR3 reads CATSRVGTSGILGSYNEQFF. The CDR3, as DNA: TGTGCCACCAGCAGAGTTGGGACTAGCGGGATTCTCGGCTCCTACAATGAGCAGTTCTTC.

This clone was counted only a few times. This chain connects TRBV19 to TRBJ1-1; D not resolved. Germline V CDR1 and CDR2: LNHDA, SQIVND (reference sequence). The CDR3 length is 15 residues. V was trimmed by 7 bases and J by 1 base, leaving 16 bases between them. CDR3 amino acids: CASTPWGGGNTEAFF. The CDR3 nucleotides are TGTGCCAGTACCCCGTGGGGTGGAGGGAACACTGAAGCTTTCTTT.

The chain links TRBV6-5 to TRBJ1-4; perhaps TRBD1 as D (6 bases). Germline-derived CDR1 and CDR2 are MNHEY and SVGAGI. CDR3 length: 15 residues. Trimming removed 7 bases from V and 6 bases from J, with 18 bases in between. Here the CDR3 DNA reads TGTGCCAGCAAAAACAGGGTTTCGTCCTATGAAAAACTGTTTTTT. Its protein is CASKNRVSSYEKLFF.

There are a few counts of this clone. The V call is TRBV7-6, the J call TRBJ2-1; TRBD2 matches at 7 bases. Germline-derived CDR1 and CDR2 are SGHVS and FNYEAQ. The length of the CDR3 is 17 residues. The V and J ends lost 5 bases and 0 bases, in that order; junction bases with no gene match: 10. CDR3 coding DNA: TGTGCCAGCAGCCACCGGTTAGCGGGTATCTCCTACAATGAGCAGTTCTTC. It specifies CASSHRLAGISYNEQFF.

The chain's CDR3 is CASSQERSTYNEQFF. In DNA form, the CDR3 reads TGTGCCAGCAGCCAAGAGCGATCAACCTACAATGAGCAGTTCTTC. The chain employs TRBV14 and TRBJ2-1, with D unclear. This CDR3 is 15 amino acids long. Germline V CDR1 and CDR2: SGHDN, FVKESK. V dropped 0 bases and J dropped 2 bases, with 8 bases sitting between them.

The chain carries TRBV18 and TRBJ1-1, with D hard to call. CDR1 and CDR2 from the germline V gene are KGHSH and LQKENI. With 5 bases removed from V and 0 bases from J, the gap between germline ends came to 16 bases. The CDR3 totals 16 residues. The CDR3 sequence is CASSRPSGKMNTEAFF. For the CDR3, the DNA is TGTGCCAGCTCAAGACCCTCCGGGAAAATGAACACTGAAGCTTTCTTT.

V gene TRBV5-1 combines with J gene TRBJ2-7, with 11 bases that match TRBD1. CDR3 size: 13 residues. With 5 bases clipped from V and 2 bases from J, the junction kept 0 bases outside the gene matches. CDR1 and CDR2 from the germline V gene are SGHRS and YFSETQ. The CDR3 spells CASRGQGAYEQYF. CDR3 nucleotide sequence: TGCGCCAGCAGGGGACAGGGGGCCTACGAGCAGTACTTC.